This passage covers 13 T cell receptor beta chains from one sample sequenced in a study of cytomegalovirus exposure and HLA in healthy donors. The PCR made use of 60 Vbeta and 13 Jbeta primers. TCRdb keeps only in-frame clones here, not all; method: immunoSEQ multiplex PCR. The sample holds tens of thousands of clones, 76% seen once. The material sequenced was PBMCs. Receptor source: a male donor in good health and CMV-seronegative.

This clone was observed a handful of times. The chain carries TRBV7-2 and TRBJ2-7, with 12 bases fitting TRBD2. The CDR3 contains 18 residues. V shed 5 bases and J 0 bases; nucleotides not matched to a gene: 11. Germline CDR1 reads SGHTA; CDR2 reads FQGNSA. The CDR3 sequence: CASSRPGTSGSSSYEQYF. CDR3 DNA: TGTGCCAGCAGCCGACCCGGGACTAGCGGGTCTAGCTCCTACGAGCAGTACTTC.

V gene TRBV5-1 combines with J gene TRBJ2-7; 9 bases fit TRBD1. The CDR3 runs 17 residues. The germline V gene encodes CDR1 SGHRS and CDR2 YFSETQ. Trimming removed 1 base from V and 7 bases from J; junction bases left unmatched: 15. The CDR3 bases are TGCGCCAGCAGCTTGACCGGGACAGGGACCTGGATGAGGGAGCAGTACTTC. This codes for CASSLTGTGTWMREQYF. Supplemented by reference TRBV5-1 and TRBJ2-7, the full variable domain reads KAGVTQTPRYLIKTRGQQVTLSCSPISGHRSVSWYQQTPGQGLQFLFEYFSETQRNKGNFPGRFSGRQFSNSRSEMNVSTLELGDSALYLCASSLTGTGTWMREQYFGPGTRLTVT.

CDR3 bases: TGTGCCAGCAGTTACGATGCGGTGGCAGTGCTCCAGCATTTT. It translates to CASSYDAVAVLQHF. The chain couples TRBV6-6 to TRBJ1-5; D is undetermined. The CDR3 consists of 14 residues. CDR1 and CDR2 from the germline V gene are MNHNY and SVGAGI (reference sequence). The V and J ends lost 2 bases and 12 bases respectively, with 17 bases between them.

The genes are TRBV19 and TRBJ1-5; D ambiguous. This CDR3 region has 13 residues. V lost 7 bases and J lost 1, with 8 bases in between. Per the germline V gene, CDR1 is LNHDA and CDR2 is SQIVND (reference sequence). The CDR3 here is CASKRGSNQPQHF. The CDR3 region has the DNA TGTGCCAGTAAGCGGGGAAGCAATCAGCCCCAGCATTTT.

The chain has TRBV10-3 and TRBJ2-5, with D possibly being TRBD1 (7 bases). With 2 bases removed from V and 4 bases from J, the gap between germline ends came to 11 bases. Germline lookup yields CDR1 ENHRY and CDR2 SYGVKD. CDR3 length: 14 amino acids. This CDR3 is CAISEDQGGETQYF. As DNA, the CDR3 is TGTGCCATCAGTGAGGACCAGGGGGGAGAGACCCAGTACTTC.

Comment on this clone: This same CDR3 is encoded by further DNA sequences in the sample. The chain employs TRBV4-1 and TRBJ2-1; possibly TRBD1 for D (6 bases). Looked up from germline, CDR1 is MGHRA and CDR2 is YSYEKL. The CDR3 loop spans 16 amino acids. Between the trimmed V and J ends, which lost 4 bases and 0 bases, there was a span of 13 bases. DNA for the CDR3: TGCGCCAGCAGCCCACAAACAGGGAGCTCCTACAATGAGCAGTTCTTC. This codes for CASSPQTGSSYNEQFF.

This clone was observed a handful of times. The rearrangement links TRBV11-2 to TRBJ1-1; D gene ambiguous. V was trimmed by 5 bases and J by 8 bases, leaving 21 bases between them. Germline assignment: CDR1 SGHAT and CDR2 FQNNGV. The CDR3 is made up of 15 amino acids. The CDR3 DNA is TGTGCCAGCAGCCCAATGGGCGGGCTTCGCGCCGAAGCTTTCTTT. Its protein product is CASSPMGGLRAEAFF.

The gene calls are TRBV27 and TRBJ2-7; 12 bases line up with TRBD2. CDR3 length equals 18 residues. V was pared by 5 bases and J by 3 bases, with 14 bases of the junction left unmatched. Germline V gives CDR1 MNHEY, CDR2 SMNVEV (reference sequence). The CDR3 loop reads CASSLSGLAGYQFYEQYF. The CDR3 nucleotides read TGTGCCAGCAGTCTCTCCGGACTAGCGGGATACCAGTTCTACGAGCAGTACTTC.

The chain combines TRBV11-2 with TRBJ1-1, with no clear D. The CDR3 length is 15 residues. V lost 0 bases to trimming and J lost 5 bases, with 13 bases between them. CDR1 and CDR2 from the germline V gene are SGHAT and FQNNGV. This CDR3 reads CASSLERPRGTEAFF. The CDR3 DNA reads as TGTGCCAGCAGCTTAGAGCGCCCCCGGGGAACTGAAGCTTTCTTT.

CDR3 amino acids: CASSLRLGTPLYSNQPQHF. The CDR3 DNA reads as TGCGCCAGCAGTCTCAGACTTGGGACTCCCCTTTATAGCAATCAGCCCCAGCATTTT. The chain joins TRBV23-1 to TRBJ1-5, with D possibly TRBD1 on 5 matching bases. TRBV23-1 belongs to the ORF category, with a function that is uncertain. The V end was cut by 4 bases, the J end by 0 bases, with 22 bases between. The CDR3 loop spans 19 amino acids.

The DNA for the CDR3 is TGTGCCAGCAGTAGCTTCGGGGATGAAGCTTTCTTT. It codes for CASSSFGDEAFF. The rearrangement joins TRBV2 to TRBJ1-1; no reliable D call. CDR3 length: 12 residues. From germline, CDR1 is SNHLY and CDR2 FYNNEI. V dropped 5 bases and J dropped 7 bases, with 11 bases sitting between them.

For the CDR3, the DNA is TGTGCCAGCAGTGAGTCCAGGGAAGCTTTCTTT. It yields the protein CASSESREAFF. This chain connects TRBV25-1 to TRBJ1-1; unclear D gene. CDR3 length: 11 residues. CDR1 MGHDK and CDR2 SYGVNS come from the germline V gene. The V gene lost 3 bases and the J gene lost 8 bases, with 7 bases spanning the gap.

The rearrangement uses TRBV28 and TRBJ2-7, with 9 bases aligning to TRBD1. Germline values: CDR1 MDHEN, CDR2 SYDVKM. Trimming at V came to 8 bases and at J to 3 bases, leaving 8 bases not matched to a gene. The CDR3 runs 14 residues. The CDR3 nucleotides are TGTGCCAGCCATCAAACAGGGGGCATCTACGAGCAGTACTTC. This sequence encodes CASHQTGGIYEQYF.